The rows below give T cell receptor beta chains drawn from one sample of a study of OX40 agonist ivuxolimab in advanced cancers. The data were produced by immunoSEQ multiplex PCR, yet TCRdb's version contains in-frame clones alone and is incomplete. The sample shows 100,000 or so clones, approximately 95% of them seen only once. The sample here was CD4+ or CD8+ T cells sorted from blood, taken in a trial of the OX40 agonist ivuxolimab. The receptors derive from an adult with an advanced solid tumor such as melanoma, head and neck, liver or kidney cancer. Both conserved end residues are part of each CDR3. The D gene is left open where the match is weak. Only some rows state a clone size, as once, few, many or a class for expanded clones.

V gene	D gene	J gene	clone size	CDR3 protein	CDR3 DNA
TRBV4-1	TRBD2	TRBJ2-3	NA	CASSQAGRATDTQYF	TGCGCCAGCAGCCAAGCGGGGAGGGCCACAGATACGCAGTATTTT
TRBV28	NA	TRBJ2-5	NA	CASSLGNNGETQYF	TGTGCCAGCAGTTTAGGGAACAACGGGGAGACCCAGTACTTC
TRBV30	NA	TRBJ1-1	few	CAWSESGGETEAFF	TGTGCCTGGAGTGAGTCTGGGGGGGAAACTGAAGCTTTCTTT
TRBV5-1	TRBD1	TRBJ2-7	few	CASSVGTGGGYEQYF	TGCGCCAGCAGCGTAGGGACAGGGGGAGGCTACGAGCAGTACTTC
TRBV7-9	TRBD1	TRBJ1-4	NA	CASSSTGASEKLFF	TGTGCCAGCAGCTCCACAGGGGCTAGTGAAAAACTGTTTTTT
TRBV14	NA	TRBJ1-1	NA	CASSQDFTDDILAFF	TGTGCCAGCAGCCAAGATTTTACAGACGATATCCTAGCTTTCTTT
TRBV28	NA	TRBJ2-1	NA	CASSPRGEQFF	TGTGCCAGCAGTCCCCGAGGAGAGCAGTTCTTC
TRBV2	NA	TRBJ2-7	NA	CASSESLNYEQYF	TGTGCCAGCAGTGAATCCTTGAACTACGAGCAGTACTTC
TRBV4-1	TRBD2	TRBJ2-3	once	CASSQDSLAGASTDTQYF	TGCGCCAGCAGCCAAGATTCGCTAGCGGGGGCTAGCACAGATACGCAGTATTTT
TRBV2	NA	TRBJ2-3	NA	CASSPASYSTDTQYF	TGTGCCAGCAGCCCGGCGAGCTACAGCACAGATACGCAGTATTTT
TRBV28	NA	TRBJ2-3	NA	CASSFSFLASTDTQYF	TGTGCCAGCAGTTTCTCGTTCCTAGCCTCCACAGATACGCAGTATTTT
TRBV27	NA	TRBJ2-7	NA	CASSPLAASSYEQYF	TGTGCCAGCAGTCCATTAGCGGCAAGCTCCTACGAGCAGTACTTC
TRBV19	NA	TRBJ2-1	once	CATGPPRAWNEQFF	TGTGCCACGGGACCCCCCAGAGCATGGAATGAGCAGTTCTTC
TRBV13	NA	TRBJ1-2	once	CASSPMLGGAYGYTF	TGTGCCAGCAGCCCCATGCTGGGAGGTGCCTATGGCTACACCTTC
TRBV5-4	NA	TRBJ2-2	NA	CASSSQLSPGELFF	TGTGCCAGCAGCTCCCAGCTTAGTCCCGGGGAGCTGTTTTTT
TRBV27	NA	TRBJ1-5	NA	CASSFWGNNQPQHF	TGTGCCAGCAGTTTCTGGGGGAACAATCAGCCCCAGCATTTT